Following are 6 T cell receptor beta chains from one sample sequenced in a study of blood T cell repertoires in COVID-19. Sequencing was performed with immunoSEQ multiplex PCR; in TCRdb, only in-frame clones are kept and a portion is missing. The repertoire holds under 65,000 clones, with around nine tenths as singletons. The sequenced sample consisted of peripheral blood. The receptors were gathered from a woman in her fifties or sixties with COVID-19, enrolled during active disease.

The gene calls are TRBV12-3 or TRBV12-4 and TRBJ2-3; no firm D call. The V end lost 3 bases, the J end lost 5 bases, and 3 bases lay between the germline ends. CDR3 length equals 11 residues. Here the CDR3 reads CASSFKDTQYF. The CDR3 nucleotides are TGTGCCAGCAGTTTTAAAGATACGCAGTATTTT.

V is TRBV28 and J is TRBJ2-3; TRBD2 is a possible D gene (6 bases). There are 14 residues in the CDR3. Germline CDR1 MDHEN, CDR2 SYDVKM. Trimming left V 7 bases short and J 2 bases short, with 13 bases between. DNA for the CDR3: TGTGCCAGCACCCTAGCGTCTTTCACAGATACGCAGTATTTT. It specifies CASTLASFTDTQYF. The full variable domain, completed using reference TRBV28 and TRBJ2-3, is DVKVTQSSRYLVKRTGEKVFLECVQDMDHENMFWYRQDPGLGLRLIYFSYDVKMKEKGDIPEGYSVSREKKERFSLILESASTNQTSMYLCASTLASFTDTQYFGPGTRLTVL.

The chain couples TRBV11-3 to TRBJ2-7; D unresolved. The germline V gene has CDR1 SGHNT and CDR2 YENEEA. This CDR3 comprises 15 residues. The V gene lost 0 bases and the J gene lost 3 bases, with 12 bases spanning the gap. This chain's CDR3 is CASSLDWAPHYEQYF. CDR3 bases: TGTGCCAGCAGCTTAGACTGGGCACCCCACTACGAGCAGTACTTC.

The V and J genes are TRBV6-6 and TRBJ1-1; 9 bases match TRBD1. J was trimmed by 4 bases and V by 0 bases; bases with no gene match: 0. CDR1 and CDR2 (germline): MNHNY, SVGAGI (reference sequence). The CDR3 consists of 14 residues. Written as DNA, the CDR3 is TGTGCCAGCAGTTACTCGACAGGGGGCACTGAAGCTTTCTTT. It encodes CASSYSTGGTEAFF.

This chain joins TRBV6-5 and TRBJ2-7; D not resolved. This CDR3 has 13 residues. Trimming cost V 10 bases and J 3 bases, with 16 bases left between them. Germline V gene lookup returns CDR1 MNHEY and CDR2 SVGAGI. The CDR3 is CANAAWAGYEQYF. The CDR3 bases are TGTGCCAACGCCGCCTGGGCAGGCTACGAGCAGTACTTC.

V gene TRBV29-1 combines with J gene TRBJ1-1; a weak D match, TRBD1 (5 bases). Germline-derived CDR1 and CDR2 are SQVTM and ANQGSEA. This CDR3 comprises 13 residues. Trimming shortened V by 8 bases and J by 4 bases, and 17 bases separated the two germline ends. The CDR3 region has the DNA TGCAGCATTCGGAGGGTGGGGGGCACTGAAGCTTTCTTT. Protein: CSIRRVGGTEAFF.